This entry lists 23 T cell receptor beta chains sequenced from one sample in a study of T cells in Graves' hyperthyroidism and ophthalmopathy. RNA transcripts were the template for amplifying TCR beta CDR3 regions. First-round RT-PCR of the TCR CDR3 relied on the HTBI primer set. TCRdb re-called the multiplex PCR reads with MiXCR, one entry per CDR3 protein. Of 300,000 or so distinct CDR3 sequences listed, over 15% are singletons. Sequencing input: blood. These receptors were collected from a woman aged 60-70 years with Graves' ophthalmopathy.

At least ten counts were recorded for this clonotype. DNA of the CDR3: TGTGCCAGCAGTTCCCCCGGGACAGGGAGAACTGAAGCTTTCTTT. It specifies CASSSPGTGRTEAFF. This chain connects TRBV28 to TRBJ1-1; 9 bases map to TRBD1. The J segment lost 5 bases and the V segment lost 4 bases, leaving 8 bases of the junction unmatched. This CDR3 is 15 amino acids long. Germline CDR1 MDHEN, CDR2 SYDVKM.

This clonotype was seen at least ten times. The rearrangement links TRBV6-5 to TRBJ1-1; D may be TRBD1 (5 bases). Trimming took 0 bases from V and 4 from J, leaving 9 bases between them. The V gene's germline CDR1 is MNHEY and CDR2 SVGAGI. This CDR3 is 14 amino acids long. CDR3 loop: CASSYSMGGTEAFF. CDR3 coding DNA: TGTGCCAGCAGTTACTCGATGGGGGGCACTGAAGCTTTCTTT.

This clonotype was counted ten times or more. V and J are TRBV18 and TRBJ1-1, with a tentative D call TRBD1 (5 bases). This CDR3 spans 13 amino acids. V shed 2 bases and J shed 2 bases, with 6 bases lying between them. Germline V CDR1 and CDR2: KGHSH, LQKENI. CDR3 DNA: TGTGCCAGCTCACCAAGGGGAAACACTGAAGCTTTCTTT. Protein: CASSPRGNTEAFF.

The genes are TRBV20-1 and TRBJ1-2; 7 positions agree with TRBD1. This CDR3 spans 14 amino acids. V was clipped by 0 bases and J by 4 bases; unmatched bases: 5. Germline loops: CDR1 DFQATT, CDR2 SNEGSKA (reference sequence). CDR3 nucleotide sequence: TGCAGTGCTAGAGACGAGGGGGCAAGCTATGGCTACACCTTC. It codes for CSARDEGASYGYTF.

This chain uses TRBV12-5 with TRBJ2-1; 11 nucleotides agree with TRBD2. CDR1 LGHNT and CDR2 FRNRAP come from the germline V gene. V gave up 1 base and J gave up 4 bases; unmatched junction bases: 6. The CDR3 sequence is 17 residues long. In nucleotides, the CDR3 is TGTGCTAGTGGTTTGGCCCAGACTAGCGGGGTATACAATGAGCAGTTCTTC. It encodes CASGLAQTSGVYNEQFF. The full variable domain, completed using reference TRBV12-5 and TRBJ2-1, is DARVTQTPRHKVTEMGQEVTMRCQPILGHNTVFWYRQTMMQGLELLAYFRNRAPLDDSGMPKDRFSAEMPDATLATLKIQPSEPRDSAVYFCASGLAQTSGVYNEQFFGPGTRLTVL.

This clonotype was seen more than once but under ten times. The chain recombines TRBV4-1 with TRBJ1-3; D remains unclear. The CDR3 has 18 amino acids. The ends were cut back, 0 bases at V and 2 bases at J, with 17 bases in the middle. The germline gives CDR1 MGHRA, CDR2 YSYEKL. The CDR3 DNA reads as TGCGCCAGCAGCCAAGAGGCCTTTATAAGATGGCCTGGAAACACCATATATTTT. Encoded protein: CASSQEAFIRWPGNTIYF.

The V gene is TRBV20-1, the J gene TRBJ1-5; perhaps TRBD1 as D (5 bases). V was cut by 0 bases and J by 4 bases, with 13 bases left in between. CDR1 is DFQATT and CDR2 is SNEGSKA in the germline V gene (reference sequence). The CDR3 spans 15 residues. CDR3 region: CSAREYKNRNQPQHF. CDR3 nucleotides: TGCAGTGCTAGAGAATATAAGAACAGGAATCAGCCCCAGCATTTT.

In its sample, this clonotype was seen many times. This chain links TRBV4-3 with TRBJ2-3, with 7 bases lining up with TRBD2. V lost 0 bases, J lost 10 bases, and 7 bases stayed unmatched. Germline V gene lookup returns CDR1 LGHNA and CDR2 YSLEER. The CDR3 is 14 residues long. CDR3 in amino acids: CASSQDRTGRAQYF. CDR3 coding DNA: TGCGCCAGCAGCCAAGATCGAACGGGGAGGGCGCAGTATTTT.

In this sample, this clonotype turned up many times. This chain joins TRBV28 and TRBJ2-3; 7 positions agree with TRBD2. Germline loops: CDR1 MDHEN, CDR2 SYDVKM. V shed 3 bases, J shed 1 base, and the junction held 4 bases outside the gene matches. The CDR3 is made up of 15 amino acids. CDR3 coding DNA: TGTGCCAGCAGTTTTAGGCTAGCGGGCACAGATACGCAGTATTTT. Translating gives CASSFRLAGTDTQYF.

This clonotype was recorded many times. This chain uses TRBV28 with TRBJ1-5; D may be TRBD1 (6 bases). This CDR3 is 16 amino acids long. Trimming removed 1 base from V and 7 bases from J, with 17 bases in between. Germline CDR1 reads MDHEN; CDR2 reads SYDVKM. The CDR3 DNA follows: TGTGCCAGCAGTTTATCTGGGGGCGAGGTCAGCCAGCCCCAGCATTTT. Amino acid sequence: CASSLSGGEVSQPQHF.

CDR3 bases: TGCGCCAGCAGCCAAGGCGTCAAGGCGAACACTGAAGCTTTCTTT. Translation: CASSQGVKANTEAFF. The chain has TRBV4-1 and TRBJ1-1; D is undetermined. Germline CDR1 reads MGHRA; CDR2 reads YSYEKL. V dropped 1 base and J dropped 1 base, with 10 bases sitting between them. CDR3 length: 15 residues.

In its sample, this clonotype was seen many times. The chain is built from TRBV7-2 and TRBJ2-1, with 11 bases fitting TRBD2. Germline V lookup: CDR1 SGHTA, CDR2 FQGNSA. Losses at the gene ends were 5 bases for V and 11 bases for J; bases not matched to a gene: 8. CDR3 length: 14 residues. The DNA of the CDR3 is TGTGCCAGCAGCCCCGGGACTAGCGGAGGGAAGCAGTTCTTC. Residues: CASSPGTSGGKQFF.

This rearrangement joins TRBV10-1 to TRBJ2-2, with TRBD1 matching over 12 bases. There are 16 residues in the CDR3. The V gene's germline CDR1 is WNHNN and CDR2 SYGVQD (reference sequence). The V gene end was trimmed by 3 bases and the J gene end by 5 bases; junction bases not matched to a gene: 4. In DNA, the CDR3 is TGCGCCAGCAGTGATATGGGACAGGGGGCTACCGGGGAGCTGTTTTTT. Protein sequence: CASSDMGQGATGELFF.

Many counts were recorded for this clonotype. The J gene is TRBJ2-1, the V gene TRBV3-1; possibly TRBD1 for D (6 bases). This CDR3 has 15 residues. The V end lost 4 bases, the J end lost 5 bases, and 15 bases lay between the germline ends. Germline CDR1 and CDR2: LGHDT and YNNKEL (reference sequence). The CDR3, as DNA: TGTGCCAGCAGCCGGGGACATGAGGGTCACAATGAGCAGTTCTTC. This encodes CASSRGHEGHNEQFF.

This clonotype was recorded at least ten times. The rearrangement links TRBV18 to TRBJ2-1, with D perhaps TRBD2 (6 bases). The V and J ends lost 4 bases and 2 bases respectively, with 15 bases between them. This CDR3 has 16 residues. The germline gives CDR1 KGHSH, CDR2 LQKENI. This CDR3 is CASSRPRDSTYNEQFF. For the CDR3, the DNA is TGTGCCAGCTCACGTCCCCGGGACTCCACCTACAATGAGCAGTTCTTC.

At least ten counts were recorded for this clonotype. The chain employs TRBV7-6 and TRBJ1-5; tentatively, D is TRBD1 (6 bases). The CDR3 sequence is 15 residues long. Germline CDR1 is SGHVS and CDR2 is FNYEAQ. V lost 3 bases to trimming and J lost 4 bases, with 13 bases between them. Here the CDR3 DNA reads TGTGCCAGCAGCTTCGATGACAGGTTAAATCAGCCCCAGCATTTT. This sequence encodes CASSFDDRLNQPQHF.

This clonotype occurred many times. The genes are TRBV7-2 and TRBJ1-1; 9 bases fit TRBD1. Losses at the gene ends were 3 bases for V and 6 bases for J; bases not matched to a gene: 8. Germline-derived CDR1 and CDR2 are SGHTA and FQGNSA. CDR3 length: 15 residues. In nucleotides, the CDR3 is TGTGCCAGCAGCTTCTATACCGGGACAGGGTCTGAAGCTTTCTTT. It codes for CASSFYTGTGSEAFF.

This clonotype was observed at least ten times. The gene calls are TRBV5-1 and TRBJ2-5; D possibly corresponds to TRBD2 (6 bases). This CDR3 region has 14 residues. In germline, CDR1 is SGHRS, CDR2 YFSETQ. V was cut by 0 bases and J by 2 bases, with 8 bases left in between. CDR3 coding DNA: TGCGCCAGCAGCTTGGCGGGACTTCAAGAGACCCAGTACTTC. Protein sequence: CASSLAGLQETQYF.

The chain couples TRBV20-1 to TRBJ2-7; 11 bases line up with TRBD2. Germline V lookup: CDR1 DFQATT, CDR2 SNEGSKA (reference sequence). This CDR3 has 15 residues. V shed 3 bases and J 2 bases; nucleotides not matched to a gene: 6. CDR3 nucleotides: TGCAGTGCTAGGGGGACTAGCGGACCACCCTACGAGCAGTACTTC. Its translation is CSARGTSGPPYEQYF.

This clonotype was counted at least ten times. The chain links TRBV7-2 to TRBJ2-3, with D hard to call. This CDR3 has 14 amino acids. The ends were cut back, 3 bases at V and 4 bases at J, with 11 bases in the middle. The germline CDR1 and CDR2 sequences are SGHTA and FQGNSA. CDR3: CASSLSRESDTQYF. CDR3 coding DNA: TGTGCCAGCAGCTTGTCAAGGGAATCAGATACGCAGTATTTT.

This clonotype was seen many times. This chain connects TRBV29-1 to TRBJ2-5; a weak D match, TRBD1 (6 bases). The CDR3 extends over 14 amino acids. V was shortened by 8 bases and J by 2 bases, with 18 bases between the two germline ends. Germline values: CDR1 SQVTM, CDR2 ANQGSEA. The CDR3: CSSTSGTSQETQYF. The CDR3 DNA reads TGCAGCTCCACTTCCGGGACATCGCAAGAGACCCAGTACTTC. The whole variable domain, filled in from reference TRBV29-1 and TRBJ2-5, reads SAVISQKPSRDICQRGTSLTIQCQVDSQVTMMFWYRQQPGQSLTLIATANQGSEATYESGFVIDKFPISRPNLTFSTLTVSNMSPEDSSIYLCSSTSGTSQETQYFGPGTRLLVL.

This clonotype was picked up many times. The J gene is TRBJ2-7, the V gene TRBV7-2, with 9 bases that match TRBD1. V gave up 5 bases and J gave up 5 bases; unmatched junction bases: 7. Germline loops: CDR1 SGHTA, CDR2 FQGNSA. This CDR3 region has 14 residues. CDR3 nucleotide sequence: TGTGCCAGCAGCCAAAACAGGGGGCTCGACGAGCAGTACTTC. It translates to CASSQNRGLDEQYF. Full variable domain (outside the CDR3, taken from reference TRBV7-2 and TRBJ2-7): GAGVSQSPSNKVTEKGKDVELRCDPISGHTALYWYRQSLGQGLEFLIYFQGNSAPDKSGLPSDRFSAERTGGSVSTLTIQRTQQEDSAVYLCASSQNRGLDEQYFGPGTRLTVT.

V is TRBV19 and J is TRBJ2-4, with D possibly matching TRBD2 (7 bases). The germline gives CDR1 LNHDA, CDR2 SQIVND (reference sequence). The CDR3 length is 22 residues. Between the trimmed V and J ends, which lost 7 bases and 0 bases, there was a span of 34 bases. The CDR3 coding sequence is TGTGCCAGTACCCTTAGTGGCCGTGGTCTGGGAGGGGGGGTATTAGCCAAAAACATTCAGTACTTC. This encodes CASTLSGRGLGGGVLAKNIQYF.